Listed here are 20 T cell receptor beta chains from one sample, sequenced in a study of long-term antiretroviral therapy in people with HIV. Survey level was the resolution at which the v3.0 immunoSEQ assay ran. Clones were read by immunoSEQ multiplex PCR, and TCRdb kept only the in-frame ones, dropping some. The sample yields tens of thousands of clones, roughly 84% seen once. The sequences come from unsorted PBMCs, collected 1.3 years after starting antiretroviral therapy. These receptors originate from a man in his 60s with HIV.

This clone was counted once. J is TRBJ2-1 and V is TRBV6-5; D unclear. This CDR3 comprises 13 residues. V dropped 0 bases and J dropped 5 bases, with 5 bases sitting between them. Germline-derived CDR1 and CDR2 are MNHEY and SVGAGI. CDR3: CASSYSGNNEQFF. The CDR3, as DNA: TGTGCCAGCAGTTACTCGGGGAACAATGAGCAGTTCTTC.

The chain couples TRBV29-1 to TRBJ2-1, with D tentatively TRBD2 (5 bases). The V gene's germline CDR1 is SQVTM and CDR2 ANQGSEA. Trimming cost V 3 bases and J 4 bases, with 13 bases left between them. CDR3 length: 14 residues. The CDR3 DNA follows: TGCAGCGTTGAGCTCCGGGATCCATACAATGAGCAGTTCTTC. Its protein is CSVELRDPYNEQFF.

The CDR3 loop is CASSPGTGNSNYGYTF. CDR3 nucleotide sequence: TGTGCCAGCTCACCGGGAACAGGGAACTCTAACTATGGCTACACCTTC. The chain links TRBV18 to TRBJ1-2, with a possible D match to TRBD1 (6 bases). CDR1 KGHSH and CDR2 LQKENI come from the germline V gene. This CDR3 is built from 16 residues. The V end lost 3 bases, the J end lost 0 bases, and 14 bases lay between the germline ends.

The V and J genes are TRBV6-4 and TRBJ1-5; D possibly corresponds to TRBD1 (5 bases). V lost 2 bases and J 0 bases, leaving 20 bases between the germline ends. The length of the CDR3 is 19 residues. Germline V gene lookup returns CDR1 MRHNA and CDR2 SNTAGT. CDR3 DNA sequence: TGTGCCAGCAGTGACGTCAAGGGGCCCCAACCGTATAGCAATCAGCCCCAGCATTTT. This codes for CASSDVKGPQPYSNQPQHF.

This chain links TRBV5-5 with TRBJ1-3; D is unclear. This CDR3 comprises 15 residues. The V gene lost 2 bases and the J gene lost 0 bases, with 9 bases spanning the gap. Germline CDR1 is SGHKS and CDR2 is YYEKEE (reference sequence). The CDR3 bases are TGTGCCAGCAGCTTAGTCAGCAGCTCTGGAAACACCATATATTTT. Its protein is CASSLVSSSGNTIYF.

V and J are TRBV30 and TRBJ1-1, with 9 nucleotides matching TRBD1. The CDR3 extends over 13 amino acids. The germline gives CDR1 GTSNPN, CDR2 SVGIG (reference sequence). The junction had 9 bases not matched to a gene; V was cut back by 2 bases and J by 11 bases. CDR3 sequence reads: CAWSIGQGTAAFF. The DNA for the CDR3 is TGTGCCTGGAGTATTGGACAGGGGACGGCGGCTTTCTTT.

The chain combines TRBV5-6 with TRBJ2-3; D ambiguous. Germline V gene lookup returns CDR1 SGHDT and CDR2 YYEEEE. With 4 bases removed from V and 4 bases from J, the gap between germline ends came to 10 bases. The CDR3 loop spans 13 amino acids. This CDR3 reads CASSPLRSDTQYF. In DNA form, the CDR3 reads TGTGCCAGCAGCCCACTCCGGTCAGATACGCAGTATTTT.

The chain joins TRBV18 to TRBJ2-5; 10 bases are shared with TRBD1. Germline V gene lookup returns CDR1 KGHSH and CDR2 LQKENI. The CDR3 consists of 14 residues. Trimming cost V 6 bases and J 6 bases; bases outside gene matches: 7. For the CDR3, the DNA is TGTGCCAGCTCTCTTGGACAGGGGGGACAGACCCAGTACTTC. Translating gives CASSLGQGGQTQYF.

The chain carries TRBV15 and TRBJ2-1, with 8 nucleotides matching TRBD1. Germline trimming cut 3 bases from V and 4 bases from J; bases unmatched to any gene: 20. This CDR3 contains 20 residues. From germline, CDR1 is LNHNV and CDR2 YYDKDF (reference sequence). This chain's CDR3 is CATSSTTRDRTFSGYNEQFF. CDR3 nucleotides: TGTGCCACCAGCAGCACTACCCGGGACAGGACGTTTTCGGGTTACAATGAGCAGTTCTTC.

The DNA of the CDR3 is TGTGCCAGCAGCTTACCAGGTCGGTTCCCGGCCCCCAACACTGAAGCTTTCTTT. It codes for CASSLPGRFPAPNTEAFF. The chain employs TRBV11-1 and TRBJ1-1; D gene ambiguous. Germline CDR1 SGHAT, CDR2 FQDESV (reference sequence). The CDR3 extends over 18 amino acids. The ends were cut back, 2 bases at V and 2 bases at J, with 21 bases in the middle.

This chain uses TRBV7-2 with TRBJ2-3; 10 bases map to TRBD1. The CDR3 contains 15 residues. Germline loops: CDR1 SGHTA, CDR2 FQGNSA. V was clipped by 1 base and J by 4 bases; unmatched bases: 2. In DNA form, the CDR3 reads TGTGCCAGCAGCTTAGGTGGGACAGGGGCAGATACGCAGTATTTT. It translates to CASSLGGTGADTQYF.

V and J are TRBV5-1 and TRBJ2-3; no clear D. Germline V gene data show CDR1 as SGHRS and CDR2 as YFSETQ. This CDR3 contains 14 residues. The V and J ends lost 2 bases and 2 bases respectively, with 9 bases between them. CDR3 amino acids: CASSFMIDTDTQYF. The CDR3 DNA reads as TGCGCCAGCAGCTTCATGATTGACACAGATACGCAGTATTTT.

The gene calls are TRBV29-1 and TRBJ2-1; 11 nucleotides line up with TRBD2. The J segment lost 8 bases and the V segment lost 8 bases, leaving 17 bases of the junction unmatched. Germline CDR1 is SQVTM and CDR2 is ANQGSEA. This CDR3 spans 16 amino acids. CDR3 residues: CSSAGPPSGRSDEQFF. The CDR3 DNA reads TGCAGCTCCGCCGGCCCTCCTAGCGGGAGGTCGGATGAGCAGTTCTTC.

The chain carries TRBV7-3 and TRBJ2-1; no clear D. The V and J ends lost 4 bases and 0 bases respectively, with 10 bases between them. The CDR3 is made up of 15 amino acids. CDR1 is SGHTA, CDR2 FQGTGA, per germline. CDR3: CASSSEYLSYNEQFF. The CDR3 nucleotides are TGTGCCAGCAGCTCAGAGTACCTCTCCTACAATGAGCAGTTCTTC. The variable domain in full, with the rest retrieved from reference TRBV7-3 and TRBJ2-1, is GAGVSQTPSNKVTEKGKYVELRCDPISGHTALYWYRQSLGQGPEFLIYFQGTGAADDSGLPNDRFFAVRPEGSVSTLKIQRTERGDSAVYLCASSSEYLSYNEQFFGPGTRLTVL.

The chain joins TRBV6-6 to TRBJ1-2, with D maybe TRBD1 (5 bases). The length of the CDR3 is 14 residues. Germline CDR1 MNHNY, CDR2 SVGAGI (reference sequence). V was trimmed by 7 bases and J by 3 bases, leaving 15 bases between them. The DNA for the CDR3 is TGTGCCAGCACTATCCCGGGCAGGGACTATGGCTACACCTTC. This sequence encodes CASTIPGRDYGYTF.

The gene calls are TRBV6-5 and TRBJ1-1, with a tentative D call TRBD1 (5 bases). Trimming cost V 5 bases and J 4 bases, with 14 bases left between them. The CDR3 length is 14 residues. Germline V gene sequence: CDR1 MNHEY, CDR2 SVGAGI. In DNA form, the CDR3 reads TGTGCCAGCAGTCGACAGCTGGGAAGCACTGAAGCTTTCTTT. It yields the protein CASSRQLGSTEAFF.

The gene calls are TRBV7-9 and TRBJ1-1; D may be TRBD1 (6 bases). Between the trimmed V and J ends, which lost 5 bases and 5 bases, there was a span of 21 bases. Germline values: CDR1 SEHNR, CDR2 FQNEAQ (reference sequence). This CDR3 contains 16 residues. The CDR3 region is CASSPSGRGAETEAFF. The DNA of the CDR3 is TGTGCCAGCAGCCCCAGTGGTAGGGGGGCAGAAACTGAAGCTTTCTTT.

This clone has just a few counts. The chain couples TRBV7-3 to TRBJ1-6; TRBD1 aligns across 9 bases. This CDR3 is built from 15 residues. CDR1 SGHTA and CDR2 FQGTGA come from the germline V gene. The V segment lost 4 bases and the J segment 4 bases; nucleotides outside the gene matches: 2. CDR3 DNA sequence: TGTGCCAGCAGCTCGACAGGGGGATATAATTCACCCCTCCACTTT. Protein sequence: CASSSTGGYNSPLHF. The whole variable domain, remainder taken from reference TRBV7-3 and TRBJ1-6, is GAGVSQTPSNKVTEKGKYVELRCDPISGHTALYWYRQSLGQGPEFLIYFQGTGAADDSGLPNDRFFAVRPEGSVSTLKIQRTERGDSAVYLCASSSTGGYNSPLHFGNGTRLTVT.

The rearrangement links TRBV15 to TRBJ1-5; 9 nucleotides line up with TRBD1. The CDR3 is 16 amino acids. Trimming cost V 3 bases and J 3 bases; bases outside gene matches: 6. Per germline, CDR1 LNHNV and CDR2 YYDKDF (reference sequence). CDR3 nucleotides: TGTGCCACCAGCAGGGGGACAGGGTATGACAATCAGCCCCAGCATTTT. This translates into CATSRGTGYDNQPQHF.

The rearrangement uses TRBV7-9 and TRBJ2-1, with a weak D call TRBD2 (5 bases). The CDR3 loop spans 13 amino acids. V lost 5 bases and J 6 bases, leaving 11 bases between the germline ends. Looked up from germline, CDR1 is SEHNR and CDR2 is FQNEAQ (reference sequence). This CDR3 is CASSVSSGNEQFF. Written as DNA, the CDR3 is TGTGCCAGCAGCGTGAGCAGCGGCAATGAGCAGTTCTTC.